These 12 T cell receptor beta chains were sequenced from one sample in a study of shared clonotypes between healthy human individuals. Clones were sequenced by immunoSEQ multiplex PCR, and TCRdb holds only the in-frame ones, with some missing. The table lists approximately 710,000 clones, less than 95% of them singletons. Sequencing input: memory CD8+ T cells from PBMCs. Described subset: CD45RO+ cells pooled with CCR7-negative TemRA cells. The receptors derive from a young man in good health. Some clones in this sample may be carry-over from other donors' samples.

The chain carries TRBV27 and TRBJ2-3, with D perhaps assigned TRBD1 or TRBD2 (5 bases each). V gave up 4 bases and J gave up 6 bases, with 8 bases separating them. Germline CDR1 MNHEY, CDR2 SMNVEV (reference sequence). This CDR3 has 12 amino acids. Here the CDR3 reads CASSWGSDTQYF. CDR3 coding DNA: TGTGCCAGCAGTTGGGGGTCGGATACGCAGTATTTT.

This chain connects TRBV7-6 to TRBJ2-2; 8 bases align to TRBD1. The CDR3 sequence is 15 residues long. The germline V gene encodes CDR1 SGHVS and CDR2 FNYEAQ. V lost 3 bases to trimming and J lost 8 bases; unmatched junction nucleotides: 8. The CDR3 DNA sequence: TGTGCCAGCAGCTTCAATGGACAGGGCGTGGGGGAGCTGTTTTTT. Translation: CASSFNGQGVGELFF.

The CDR3 DNA is TGTGCCAGCAGAATCGACTGGGGACTAGTGGGCGAGCAGTACTTC. It specifies CASRIDWGLVGEQYF. This rearrangement joins TRBV27 to TRBJ2-7; TRBD2 matches 8 bases. This CDR3 comprises 15 residues. Trimming cost V 6 bases and J 6 bases; bases outside gene matches: 13. Germline V CDR1 and CDR2: MNHEY, SMNVEV (reference sequence).

The J gene is TRBJ2-4, the V gene TRBV7-6; D gene uncertain. In germline, CDR1 is SGHVS, CDR2 FNYEAQ. V was trimmed by 5 bases and J by 10 bases, leaving 18 bases between them. This CDR3 spans 14 amino acids. The CDR3 coding sequence is TGTGCCAGCAGCCCTCCTCGGAAGCTAAATATTCAGTACTTC. This sequence encodes CASSPPRKLNIQYF. The complete variable domain, with remaining parts taken from reference TRBV7-6 and TRBJ2-4, reads GAGVSQSPRYKVTKRGQDVALRCDPISGHVSLYWYRQALGQGPEFLTYFNYEAQQDKSGLPNDRFSAERPEGSISTLTIQRTEQRDSAMYRCASSPPRKLNIQYFGAGTRLSVL.

In DNA, the CDR3 is TGCGCCAGCAGCCAAGCCCAAGGACTAGCGGCTTACAATGAGCAGTTCTTC. This gives the protein CASSQAQGLAAYNEQFF. The rearrangement joins TRBV4-3 to TRBJ2-1, with 10 bases lining up with TRBD2. Trimming removed 1 base from V and 4 bases from J; junction bases left unmatched: 7. The CDR3 sequence is 17 residues long. Germline V lookup: CDR1 LGHNA, CDR2 YSLEER.

CDR3 in DNA: TGTGCCAGCAGACAACAGGGTGGGGTCGGCTACGAGCAGTACTTC. Protein product: CASRQQGGVGYEQYF. V gene TRBV6-5 combines with J gene TRBJ2-7; TRBD1 is a possible D gene (6 bases). This CDR3 contains 15 residues. V was clipped by 6 bases and J by 3 bases, with 18 bases between them. Germline values: CDR1 MNHEY, CDR2 SVGAGI.

The V gene is TRBV27, the J gene TRBJ1-5; D gene uncertain. CDR1 is MNHEY and CDR2 is SMNVEV in the germline V gene (reference sequence). The CDR3 is 14 amino acids. The V end lost 6 bases, the J end lost 1 base, and 10 bases lay between the germline ends. Written as DNA, the CDR3 is TGTGCCAGCAGACCAACCGGGAGCAATCAGCCCCAGCATTTT. Amino acid sequence: CASRPTGSNQPQHF.

Note on this clone: At one end the junction does not follow the germline gene, possibly because of a read error. This chain connects TRBV29-1 to TRBJ2-1, with 7 bases that match TRBD2. Germline assignment: CDR1 SQVTM and CDR2 ANQGSEA. The CDR3 consists of 10 residues. The CDR3 sequence is CSAGVNEQFF. CDR3 sequence (DNA): TGTTCGGCGGGGGTAAATGAGCAGTTCTTC.

This chain joins TRBV10-3 and TRBJ2-7; the D gene is possibly TRBD2 (7 bases). The CDR3 contains 16 residues. V dropped 3 bases and J dropped 3 bases, with 18 bases sitting between them. Germline V CDR1 and CDR2: ENHRY, SYGVKD. The CDR3 here is CAISERGASQIYEQYF. For the CDR3, the DNA is TGTGCCATCAGTGAACGGGGGGCGTCCCAAATCTACGAGCAGTACTTC.

The chain recombines TRBV5-5 with TRBJ1-5; 7 bases are shared with TRBD1. The J segment lost 6 bases and the V segment lost 4 bases, leaving 7 bases of the junction unmatched. Per the germline V gene, CDR1 is SGHKS and CDR2 is YYEKEE (reference sequence). The CDR3 covers 14 residues. In DNA form, the CDR3 reads TGTGCCAGCAGCCCACGACAGGGCGGTCAGCCCCAGCATTTT. Protein sequence: CASSPRQGGQPQHF.

J is TRBJ1-1 and V is TRBV5-6; D is unresolved. This CDR3 region has 14 residues. Looked up from germline, CDR1 is SGHDT and CDR2 is YYEEEE. Trimming took off 0 bases at V and 1 base at J, with 7 bases between the two ends. The CDR3 DNA reads as TGTGCCAGCAGCTTGGTTGCAGGGAACACTGAAGCTTTCTTT. Translation: CASSLVAGNTEAFF.

This rearrangement joins TRBV19 to TRBJ1-1; D perhaps matches TRBD1 (5 bases). The ends were cut back, 10 bases at V and 0 bases at J, with 18 bases in the middle. Germline V CDR1 and CDR2: LNHDA, SQIVND (reference sequence). This CDR3 is built from 15 residues. The CDR3 DNA sequence: TGTGCCACTGAAGGGTGGGGCATCCTGAACACTGAAGCTTTCTTT. This translates into CATEGWGILNTEAFF. Variable domain in full (rest from reference TRBV19 and TRBJ1-1): DGGITQSPKYLFRKEGQNVTLSCEQNLNHDAMYWYRQDPGQGLRLIYYSQIVNDFQKGDIAEGYSVSREKKESFPLTVTSAQKNPTAFYLCATEGWGILNTEAFFGQGTRLTVV.